These 20 T cell receptor beta chains share one sample of origin, sequenced in a study of cytomegalovirus exposure and HLA in healthy donors. In the PCR, 60 Vbeta and 13 Jbeta primers were used. Data came from immunoSEQ multiplex PCR; TCRdb stores just in-frame clones and leaves some out. The repertoire holds about 160,000 clones, with around four fifths as singletons. Sequencing was carried out using PBMCs. The receptor set was obtained from a girl aged 2 to 10 in good health and CMV-seropositive.

In its sample, this clone was seen once. J is TRBJ2-7 and V is TRBV20-1, with a tentative D call TRBD2 (5 bases). Trimming removed 3 bases from V and 6 bases from J, with 9 bases in between. From germline, CDR1 is DFQATT and CDR2 SNEGSKA (reference sequence). The CDR3 is 11 residues long. The DNA of the CDR3 is TGCAGTGCTAGGTCCGCGGGCGAGCAGTACTTC. Translation gives CSARSAGEQYF.

In this sample, this clone turned up a few times. The V gene is TRBV28, the J gene TRBJ2-7; 11 nucleotides align to TRBD1. This CDR3 spans 14 amino acids. V shed 2 bases and J 6 bases; nucleotides not matched to a gene: 3. Germline V lookup: CDR1 MDHEN, CDR2 SYDVKM. CDR3 loop: CASSLGTGGAEQYF. The CDR3 nucleotides read TGTGCCAGCAGTTTAGGGACAGGGGGGGCCGAGCAGTACTTC.

Concerning this clone: The sample contains more than one DNA sequence encoding this CDR3. The chain combines TRBV4-2 with TRBJ2-3; TRBD1 matches 7 bases. Germline lookup yields CDR1 LGHNA and CDR2 YNFKEQ. This CDR3 is 15 amino acids long. V lost 1 base to trimming and J lost 2 bases; unmatched junction nucleotides: 3. The CDR3, as DNA: TGTGCCAGCAGCCAAGGACAGGGTCACACAGATACGCAGTATTTT. This sequence encodes CASSQGQGHTDTQYF.

This chain connects TRBV6-1 to TRBJ2-5; 8 positions agree with TRBD2. The length of the CDR3 is 14 residues. V trimming: 3 bases; J trimming: 3 bases; junction bases outside the gene matches: 3. Germline-derived CDR1 and CDR2 are MNHNS and SASEGT. The CDR3 loop is CASSDREGKETQYF. In DNA form, the CDR3 reads TGTGCCAGCAGTGACCGGGAGGGGAAAGAGACCCAGTACTTC.

This clone was detected once. The rearrangement joins TRBV5-1 to TRBJ1-1; TRBD1 aligns across 11 bases. The CDR3 has 14 residues. The junction had 3 bases not matched to a gene; V was cut back by 4 bases and J by 4 bases. From germline, CDR1 is SGHRS and CDR2 YFSETQ. DNA for the CDR3: TGCGCCAGCAGCACCGGGACAGGGGGCACTGAAGCTTTCTTT. Its protein is CASSTGTGGTEAFF.

CDR3 sequence reads: CASSSRTSGSQETQYF. The DNA for the CDR3 is TGTGCCAGCAGCTCGCGGACTAGCGGATCACAAGAGACCCAGTACTTC. The genes are TRBV5-4 and TRBJ2-5, with 10 bases that match TRBD2. The CDR3 covers 16 residues. Germline loops: CDR1 SGHNT, CDR2 YYREEE (reference sequence). V lost 3 bases, J lost 2 bases, and 7 bases stayed unmatched.

The chain is built from TRBV7-9 and TRBJ2-3; TRBD1 is a possible D gene (7 bases). Trimming took 4 bases from V and 5 from J, leaving 22 bases between them. This CDR3 has 17 amino acids. Germline V gene data show CDR1 as SEHNR and CDR2 as FQNEAQ (reference sequence). DNA for the CDR3: TGTGCCAGCAGCTCTCAGACAGGGAGGTTTGTAGGAGATACGCAGTATTTT. Translated: CASSSQTGRFVGDTQYF.

The rearrangement uses TRBV5-6 and TRBJ2-7; D possibly corresponds to TRBD1 (5 bases). Trimming removed 0 bases from V and 6 bases from J, with 10 bases in between. The length of the CDR3 is 13 residues. The germline gives CDR1 SGHDT, CDR2 YYEEEE. CDR3 sequence (DNA): TGTGCCAGCAGCTTGGGTTTGGGGCGCGAGCAGTACTTC. It encodes CASSLGLGREQYF.

This chain connects TRBV6-5 to TRBJ1-1; TRBD1 matches at 8 bases. The CDR3 consists of 15 residues. From germline, CDR1 is MNHEY and CDR2 SVGAGI. V lost 0 bases to trimming and J lost 8 bases; unmatched junction nucleotides: 8. Here the CDR3 reads CASSYSQGGGWEAFF. CDR3 nucleotide sequence: TGTGCCAGCAGTTACTCACAGGGGGGAGGTTGGGAAGCTTTCTTT.

The chain has TRBV30 and TRBJ1-4; a weak D match, TRBD1 (5 bases). The CDR3 consists of 15 residues. The V gene lost 4 bases and the J gene lost 5 bases, with 17 bases spanning the gap. The germline V gene encodes CDR1 GTSNPN and CDR2 SVGIG (reference sequence). The CDR3 coding sequence is TGTGCCTGGAAGGAGTGGTTTGGGGCGAATGAAAAACTGTTTTTT. This codes for CAWKEWFGANEKLFF.

The chain combines TRBV30 with TRBJ1-2; D uncertain. Trimming stripped 2 bases from V and 8 bases from J, with 9 bases between. This CDR3 contains 11 residues. Germline-derived CDR1 and CDR2 are GTSNPN and SVGIG (reference sequence). CDR3 sequence reads: CAWSPLQGYTF. The CDR3 nucleotides read TGTGCCTGGAGTCCGCTCCAGGGCTACACCTTC.

The chain links TRBV19 to TRBJ1-5; 8 bases match TRBD1. The J segment lost 6 bases and the V segment lost 6 bases, leaving 7 bases of the junction unmatched. CDR1 LNHDA and CDR2 SQIVND come from the germline V gene (reference sequence). This CDR3 has 14 amino acids. The CDR3: CASSSGGGGQPQHF. For the CDR3, the DNA is TGTGCCAGTAGCTCAGGGGGCGGAGGTCAGCCCCAGCATTTT. The variable domain in full, with the rest retrieved from reference TRBV19 and TRBJ1-5, is DGGITQSPKYLFRKEGQNVTLSCEQNLNHDAMYWYRQDPGQGLRLIYYSQIVNDFQKGDIAEGYSVSREKKESFPLTVTSAQKNPTAFYLCASSSGGGGQPQHFGDGTRLSIL.

Only a few counts were recorded for this clone. This sequence joins TRBV30 and TRBJ2-2; D not certain. V lost 0 bases and J lost 2, with 4 bases in between. The CDR3 runs to 13 residues. Germline CDR1 GTSNPN, CDR2 SVGIG (reference sequence). The chain's CDR3 is CAWSVFNTGELFF. CDR3 nucleotide sequence: TGTGCCTGGAGTGTCTTCAACACCGGGGAGCTGTTTTTT.

In this sample, this clone turned up once. The chain is built from TRBV7-8 and TRBJ2-1; the match to TRBD2 covers 8 bases. The CDR3 runs to 14 residues. J gave up 5 bases and V 3 bases, and 3 bases lay outside the gene matches. CDR1 and CDR2 (germline): SGHVS, FQNEAQ. Here the CDR3 reads CASSFGLANNEQFF. CDR3 DNA sequence: TGTGCCAGCAGCTTCGGACTAGCCAACAATGAGCAGTTCTTC.

The J gene is TRBJ1-1, the V gene TRBV5-1; no clear D. The CDR3 is 15 residues long. V lost 3 bases to trimming and J lost 1 base, with 13 bases between them. In germline, CDR1 is SGHRS, CDR2 YFSETQ. The CDR3 nucleotides read TGCGCCAGCAGCTACGGACTTCGGAGGAACACTGAAGCTTTCTTT. Translating it yields CASSYGLRRNTEAFF.

V is TRBV2 and J is TRBJ1-2, with TRBD1 matching 7 bases. The ends lost 5 bases at V and 8 bases at J; junction bases unmatched: 5. CDR1 SNHLY and CDR2 FYNNEI come from the germline V gene. The CDR3 runs 12 residues. This chain's CDR3 is CASSKGAGGYTF. The CDR3 bases are TGTGCCAGCAGTAAGGGGGCAGGGGGCTACACCTTC. Combining the CDR3 with reference TRBV2 and TRBJ1-2 gives the whole variable domain EPEVTQTPSHQVTQMGQEVILRCVPISNHLYFYWYRQILGQKVEFLVSFYNNEISEKSEIFDDQFSVERPDGSNFTLKIRSTKLEDSAMYFCASSKGAGGYTFGSGTRLTVV.

J is TRBJ2-2 and V is TRBV5-6; TRBD1 matches 7 bases. Trimming removed 6 bases from V and 9 bases from J; junction bases left unmatched: 14. Germline assignment: CDR1 SGHDT and CDR2 YYEEEE. The CDR3 runs 15 residues. CDR3 in DNA: TGTGCCAGCATCTCCACCCGGGACAGTCACCGGGAGCTGTTTTTT. It translates to CASISTRDSHRELFF.

The V call is TRBV9, the J call TRBJ2-2; tentatively, D is TRBD2 (7 bases). Germline-derived CDR1 and CDR2 are SGDLS and YYNGEE. Trimming took 2 bases from V and 0 from J, leaving 35 bases between them. CDR3 length equals 24 residues. CDR3 sequence reads: CASSVIRGGSLGGLWASNTGELFF. CDR3 in DNA: TGTGCCAGCAGCGTGATAAGGGGCGGATCGTTAGGGGGACTATGGGCATCGAACACCGGGGAGCTGTTTTTT.

V and J are TRBV28 and TRBJ2-6; D may be TRBD1 (6 bases). With 4 bases removed from V and 0 bases from J, the gap between germline ends came to 19 bases. This CDR3 contains 19 residues. Germline CDR1 reads MDHEN; CDR2 reads SYDVKM. CDR3 sequence (DNA): TGTGCCAGCAGTTCGTACAGGGACCTCTTAAGCTCTGGGGCCAACGTCCTGACTTTC. It specifies CASSSYRDLLSSGANVLTF.

The chain joins TRBV18 to TRBJ2-7, with a tentative D call TRBD2 (6 bases). Germline-derived CDR1 and CDR2 are KGHSH and LQKENI. Trimming left V 6 bases short and J 4 bases short, with 13 bases between. The CDR3 has 13 amino acids. CDR3: CASSHTSLYEQYF. Written as DNA, the CDR3 is TGTGCCAGCTCCCACACTAGCTTATACGAGCAGTACTTC.